This T cell receptor beta chain is from a study of T cell responses to AZD1222 COVID-19 vaccine. Study-level information: Investigators merged groups given second doses at roughly 4 or roughly 12 weeks.

Study-wide results and caveats: Spike was spanned by vaccine-associated CD4 TCRs, which were dominant at 160-218 and 743-854. Baseline serology detected seropositivity in only 5 or 6 AZD1222 recipients. Donor demographics were predominantly white British with a female majority; clonal diversity may be underestimated.

A word on this clone: Its antigen is not identified.

V was shortened by 4 bases and J by 5 bases, with 14 bases between the two germline ends. Germline V gene lookup returns CDR1 SGHDN and CDR2 FVKESK. The CDR3 covers 15 residues. Repertoires were generated with immunoSEQ multiplex PCR, while TCRdb's copy carries only in-frame clones and drops some. The sample holds roughly 96,000 clones; 75% to 90% are singletons and the top ten take about 25%. Sample: peripheral blood, taken on day 0 of AZD1222 vaccination. V gene TRBV14 combines with J gene TRBJ1-4; D is ambiguous. The sequence was obtained from an adult in good health. This chain's CDR3 is CASSPSGRVNEKLFF. The CDR3 nucleotides read TGTGCCAGCAGCCCCTCGGGCCGCGTGAATGAAAAACTGTTTTTT. Drawing the rest from reference TRBV14 and TRBJ1-4, the complete variable domain is EAGVTQFPSHSVIEKGQTVTLRCDPISGHDNLYWYRRVMGKEIKFLLHFVKESKQDESGMPNNRFLAERTGGTYSTLKVQPAELEDSGVYFCASSPSGRVNEKLFFGSGTQLSVL.